Below, one T cell receptor beta chain is given with its context. Antigen specificity is unknown. Assay used: immunoSEQ multiplex PCR; TCRdb lists only in-frame clones, some missing. The sample lists roughly 130,000 clones, around 90% occurring once. V lost 3 bases and J 0 bases, leaving 18 bases between the germline ends. This CDR3 comprises 18 residues. Germline V lookup: CDR1 LNHDA, CDR2 SQIVND (reference sequence). These data come from a study of T cell responses to AZD1222 COVID-19 vaccine. At the level of the study: Second doses were pooled across both intervals (about 4 or about 12 weeks).

Study-wide points: Spike-specific TCR breadth and depth were elevated following two AZD1222 doses. Repertoires were collected only later (after the peak T cell response had occurred).

This clonotype was obtained from an adult in good health. The J gene is TRBJ2-1, the V gene TRBV19; D ambiguous. The sample in question was peripheral blood, obtained on day 0 of AZD1222 vaccination. Written as DNA, the CDR3 is TGTGCCAGTAGTATCCTTCCGGTCCCACAGAGCTCCTACAATGAGCAGTTCTTC. It specifies CASSILPVPQSSYNEQFF.